These 9 T cell receptor beta chains were sequenced from one sample in a study of blood T cells in healthy people across ages. A second PCR, run for roughly 7 to 11 cycles, used a sample-barcoded 5' primer plus a J-beta primer mix. TCRdb fed the 5' RACE reads into MiXCR, producing one record per CDR3 protein. The sample records some 1.4 million distinct CDR3 sequences, 42% being singletons. The sample comprised blood. These receptors originate from a woman in her late teens or twenties in good health.

The chain carries TRBV19 and TRBJ2-7, with unresolved D. The CDR3 is 13 residues long. Trimming shortened V by 7 bases and J by 7 bases, and 17 bases separated the two germline ends. Germline V CDR1 and CDR2: LNHDA, SQIVND (reference sequence). The CDR3 sequence: CASTTTSYNEQYF. DNA of the CDR3: TGTGCCAGTACCACAACCTCCTACAATGAGCAGTACTTC.

The rearrangement joins TRBV27 to TRBJ2-4, with TRBD1 identical over 8 bases. The end of the DNA aligns better with TRBJ2-7, so the J call may be wrong. The CDR3 is 15 amino acids. CDR1 and CDR2 from the germline V gene are MNHEY and SMNVEV (reference sequence). CDR3 DNA: TGTGCCAGCAGTTTATCCCGGACAGGGCGGAACGAGCAGTACTTC. It translates to CASSLSRTGRNEQYF.

With regard to this clonotype: An end of the junction does not agree with germline; a read error may underlie this. The chain has TRBV14 and TRBJ2-7, with 8 bases identical to TRBD1. CDR3 length: 17 amino acids. Germline CDR1 reads SGHDN; CDR2 reads FVKESK. The CDR3 spells CASSQDRPGTGRYEQYF. CDR3 DNA sequence: TGTGCCAGCAGTCAAGATCGCCCCGGGACAGGACGATACGAGCAGTACTTC.

This clonotype was detected only a few times. This chain connects TRBV6-6 to TRBJ1-5, with D tentatively TRBD1 (5 bases). This CDR3 comprises 15 residues. V was pared by 4 bases and J by 0 bases, with 10 bases between. The germline V gene encodes CDR1 MNHNY and CDR2 SVGAGI (reference sequence). The CDR3 nucleotides are TGTGCCAGCAGTTCCCAGGGAGATAGCAATCAGCCCCAGCATTTT. It codes for CASSSQGDSNQPQHF.

This chain connects TRBV9 to TRBJ1-2; 9 bases match TRBD1. V dropped 0 bases and J dropped 8; count of bases not matched to a gene: 8. Germline lookup yields CDR1 SGDLS and CDR2 YYNGEE. This CDR3 contains 15 residues. DNA for the CDR3: TGTGCCAGCAGCGTAGGCTCGGGACAGGGTGACGGCTACACCTTC. Its translation is CASSVGSGQGDGYTF.

The count of this clonotype is one. The chain is built from TRBV12-3 or TRBV12-4 and TRBJ1-1, with 7 bases identical to TRBD1. With 4 bases clipped from V and 6 bases from J, the junction kept 14 bases outside the gene matches. The CDR3 has 16 residues. DNA for the CDR3: TGTGCCAGCAGTTCCGACCCCGGGACAGTCGACCCTGAAGCTTTCTTT. As protein: CASSSDPGTVDPEAFF.

V gene TRBV6-5 combines with J gene TRBJ2-2; D is ambiguous. The CDR3 runs to 13 residues. V shed 6 bases and J shed 1 base, with 6 bases lying between them. Germline V gene sequence: CDR1 MNHEY, CDR2 SVGAGI. CDR3: CASSGRNTGELFF. The CDR3 coding sequence is TGTGCCAGCAGCGGCAGGAACACCGGGGAGCTGTTTTTT.

The chain has TRBV28 and TRBJ1-6; possibly TRBD1 for D (6 bases). V was pared by 1 base and J by 9 bases, with 16 bases between. Germline CDR1 MDHEN, CDR2 SYDVKM. The CDR3 covers 16 residues. The CDR3 reads CASSLSTDRLRSPLHF. The CDR3 DNA is TGTGCCAGCAGTTTATCCACCGACAGGTTACGTTCACCCCTCCACTTT.

This clonotype was picked up a small number of times. The J gene is TRBJ1-1, the V gene TRBV29-1, with D maybe TRBD1 (5 bases). This CDR3 has 15 residues. Trimming removed 3 bases at V and 0 bases at J, with 14 bases between. Germline CDR1 reads SQVTM; CDR2 reads ANQGSEA. Here the CDR3 DNA reads TGCAGCGTTGAGTACAGGCTCCCGATGAACACTGAAGCTTTCTTT. Protein sequence: CSVEYRLPMNTEAFF. The variable domain in full, completed from reference TRBV29-1 and TRBJ1-1, reads SAVISQKPSRDICQRGTSLTIQCQVDSQVTMMFWYRQQPGQSLTLIATANQGSEATYESGFVIDKFPISRPNLTFSTLTVSNMSPEDSSIYLCSVEYRLPMNTEAFFGQGTRLTVV.